The present T cell receptor beta chain was sequenced within a study of cytotoxic CD8 clonotypes in ibrutinib-treated CLL. Study-level information: The study included 11 relapsed/refractory and roughly 16 treatment-naive patients; 17 had IGHV unmutated disease.

Study observations and caveats: Under therapy, public clonotypes either contracted or stayed stable, and they were uncommon.

Repertoires were generated with immunoSEQ multiplex PCR, while TCRdb's copy carries only in-frame clones and drops some. The top ten hold roughly 6.3% of the sample, which has 300,000 to 400,000 clones, roughly 67% seen once. The CDR3 covers 14 residues. Trimming took 2 bases from V and 6 from J, leaving 13 bases between them. The germline CDR1 and CDR2 sequences are SGHVS and FQNEAQ. Remarks on this clone: Its specificity is unknown.

The V and J genes are TRBV7-8 and TRBJ1-2; D possibly corresponds to TRBD1 (5 bases). The source is a human donor with chronic lymphocytic leukemia. This specimen consisted of PBMCs, obtained after 36 months of ibrutinib treatment. CDR3 sequence (DNA): TGTGCCAGCAGCTTATATTCCGGGGCGAATGGCTACACCTTC. This gives the protein CASSLYSGANGYTF.